A single T cell receptor (beta chain) is shown here with its context. The study ran its PCR with 60 Vbeta and 13 Jbeta primers. The method was immunoSEQ multiplex PCR; TCRdb's version includes in-frame clones alone and lacks a portion of them. The clone table shows about 140,000 clones, with the ten largest holding about 2.2%. Trimming left V 3 bases short and J 3 bases short, with 10 bases between. Germline-derived CDR1 and CDR2 are SGHRS and YFSETQ. This CDR3 comprises 13 residues. This sample was included in a study of cytomegalovirus exposure and HLA in healthy donors. The origin of this receptor is a woman younger than 30 in good health and CMV-seronegative. The gene calls are TRBV5-1 and TRBJ2-7, with D maybe TRBD2 (6 bases). Sequenced material: PBMCs. The CDR3 DNA is TGCGCCAGCAGCTCCGGGGACTTCTACGAGCAGTACTTC. Translation gives CASSSGDFYEQYF.